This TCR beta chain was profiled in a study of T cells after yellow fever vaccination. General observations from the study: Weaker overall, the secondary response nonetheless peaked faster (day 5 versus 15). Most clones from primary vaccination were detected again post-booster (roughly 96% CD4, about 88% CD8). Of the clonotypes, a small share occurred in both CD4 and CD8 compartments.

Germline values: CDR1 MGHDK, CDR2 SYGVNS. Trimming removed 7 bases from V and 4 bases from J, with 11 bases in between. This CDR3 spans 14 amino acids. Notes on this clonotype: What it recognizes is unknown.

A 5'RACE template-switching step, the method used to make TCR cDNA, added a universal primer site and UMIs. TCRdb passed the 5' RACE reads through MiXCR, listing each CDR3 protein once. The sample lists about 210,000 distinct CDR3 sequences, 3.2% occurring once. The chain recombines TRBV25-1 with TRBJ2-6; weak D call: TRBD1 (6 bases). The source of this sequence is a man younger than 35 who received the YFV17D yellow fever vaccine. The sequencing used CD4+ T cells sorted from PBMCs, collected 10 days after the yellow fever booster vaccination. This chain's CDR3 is CASTTGTGANVLTF. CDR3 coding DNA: TGTGCCAGCACCACAGGGACCGGGGCCAACGTCCTGACTTTC.